This T cell receptor beta chain was documented in a study of blood T cell repertoires in COVID-19. Study details: Italy, Spain and the United States were the sources of the convalescent and acute COVID-19 samples. T cells, B-cell-depleted T cells, or PBMCs supplied cDNA or gDNA.

In the authors' methods: Reference gene primers were amplified, and this amplification served to estimate nucleated cell counts. Sequencing used immunoSEQ multiplex PCR; TCRdb keeps in-frame clones, though not all of them. That table gives V, J and clone size, and the DNA gave D and trimming. The table shows 170,000 or so clones, with approximately 80% occurring only once. The sample taken for sequencing was peripheral blood. The receptor's source is a woman aged 55 to 70 with acute or convalescent COVID-19.

The CDR3 here is CASSLRGASGNTIYF. For the CDR3, the DNA is TGTGCCAGTAGCCTGCGGGGGGCGTCTGGAAACACCATATATTTT. This sequence joins TRBV27 and TRBJ1-3; maybe TRBD1 (6 bases). Germline V lookup: CDR1 MNHEY, CDR2 SMNVEV (reference sequence). V was pared by 9 bases and J by 1 base, with 16 bases between. The CDR3 is 15 amino acids.